This T cell receptor (beta chain) was obtained from a study of T-cell reconstitution after alpha-beta-depleted transplantation in children. Molecular barcoding with unique molecular identifiers was used for the TCRbeta library. TCRdb itself ran the PCR reads through MiXCR, one entry per CDR3 protein. The table lists 350,000 to 500,000 distinct CDR3 sequences, 43% of them singletons. This clonotype was seen a few times. V lost 6 bases and J 2 bases, leaving 10 bases between the germline ends. The CDR3 contains 12 residues. Germline-derived CDR1 and CDR2 are SQVTM and ANQGSEA. This specimen was PBMCs, taken before TCRalphabeta/CD19-depleted stem cell transplant. V and J are TRBV29-1 and TRBJ1-2, with D uncertain. This TCR came from a girl aged 2 to 10 with aplastic anemia, due to receive a stem cell transplant. The CDR3 region has the DNA TGCAGCGTGCCCTCGTTAAACTATGGCTACACCTTC. Protein: CSVPSLNYGYTF. The entire variable domain, with the rest obtained from reference TRBV29-1 and TRBJ1-2, is as follows: SAVISQKPSRDICQRGTSLTIQCQVDSQVTMMFWYRQQPGQSLTLIATANQGSEATYESGFVIDKFPISRPNLTFSTLTVSNMSPEDSSIYLCSVPSLNYGYTFGSGTRLTVV.